The 32 T cell receptor beta chains below were found in one sample sequenced in a study of blood T cell repertoires in COVID-19. Assay: immunoSEQ multiplex PCR; the TCRdb copy retains only in-frame clones and omits some. Of around 200,000 clones listed, around 83% are singletons. The sample taken for sequencing was PBMCs or T cells enriched from blood (not recorded which). The receptors come from a man aged 40-49 years who had recovered from COVID-19.

This clone was counted between two and nine times. The V and J genes are TRBV6-5 and TRBJ2-3, with D perhaps matching TRBD1 (6 bases). CDR3 length equals 15 residues. Between the trimmed V and J ends, which lost 2 bases and 1 base, there was a span of 10 bases. The germline CDR1 and CDR2 sequences are MNHEY and SVGAGI. The CDR3 DNA sequence: TGTGCCAGCAGTTACAGGGGGAAGGGCACAGATACGCAGTATTTT. The encoded protein is CASSYRGKGTDTQYF.

This chain links TRBV6-5 with TRBJ1-5; D is possibly TRBD1 (6 bases). Germline V CDR1 and CDR2: MNHEY, SVGAGI. This CDR3 is built from 15 residues. V was trimmed by 5 bases and J by 7 bases, leaving 18 bases between them. The CDR3 coding sequence is TGTGCCAGCAGTCGGACACAGGGAACAGGGCAGCCCCAGCATTTT. This codes for CASSRTQGTGQPQHF.

In this sample, this clone turned up a few times. The J gene is TRBJ2-3, the V gene TRBV24-1; 7 bases align to TRBD2. After removal of 4 bases from V and 4 bases from J, the junction contained 4 bases not matched to a gene. Germline V lookup: CDR1 KGHDR, CDR2 SFDVKD. The CDR3 is made up of 14 amino acids. The CDR3 coding sequence is TGTGCCACCAGTGAAACGGGAGGATCAGATACGCAGTATTTT. As protein: CATSETGGSDTQYF.

The rearrangement joins TRBV6-5 to TRBJ2-1; possible D gene TRBD1, 5 bases. There are 15 residues in the CDR3. V lost 6 bases to trimming and J lost 6 bases, with 18 bases between them. Germline V gives CDR1 MNHEY, CDR2 SVGAGI. The chain's CDR3 is CASSPEGALGNEQFF. The CDR3 nucleotides read TGTGCCAGCAGCCCCGAAGGGGCCTTGGGCAATGAGCAGTTCTTC.

This clone was picked up a small number of times. This chain connects TRBV5-1 to TRBJ1-3; a weak D match, TRBD1 (6 bases). Trimming took off 4 bases at V and 3 bases at J, with 11 bases between the two ends. Germline CDR1 SGHRS, CDR2 YFSETQ. The CDR3 is 14 residues long. CDR3 DNA sequence: TGCGCCAGCAGCACTACAGGGAATGGAAACACCATATATTTT. Its protein product is CASSTTGNGNTIYF. Variable domain in full (rest from reference TRBV5-1 and TRBJ1-3): KAGVTQTPRYLIKTRGQQVTLSCSPISGHRSVSWYQQTPGQGLQFLFEYFSETQRNKGNFPGRFSGRQFSNSRSEMNVSTLELGDSALYLCASSTTGNGNTIYFGEGSWLTVV.

The chain employs TRBV4-2 and TRBJ1-1, with TRBD1 matching 7 bases. Germline CDR1 LGHNA, CDR2 YNFKEQ. CDR3 length equals 14 residues. Unmatched junction bases numbered 1, after V lost 0 bases and J lost 3 bases. CDR3 sequence: CASSQDGQDTEAFF. The CDR3 DNA follows: TGTGCCAGCAGCCAAGATGGACAGGACACTGAAGCTTTCTTT.

The chain links TRBV28 to TRBJ1-4; D ambiguous. CDR1 and CDR2 from the germline V gene are MDHEN and SYDVKM. This CDR3 spans 12 amino acids. Trimming removed 7 bases at V and 7 bases at J, with 10 bases between. CDR3 nucleotides: TGTGCCAGCACTCCGCGGGGTGAAAAACTGTTTTTT. This codes for CASTPRGEKLFF. The full variable domain, rest sourced from reference TRBV28 and TRBJ1-4, is DVKVTQSSRYLVKRTGEKVFLECVQDMDHENMFWYRQDPGLGLRLIYFSYDVKMKEKGDIPEGYSVSREKKERFSLILESASTNQTSMYLCASTPRGEKLFFGSGTQLSVL.

J is TRBJ1-2 and V is TRBV27, with D tentatively TRBD1 (5 bases). Per germline, CDR1 MNHEY and CDR2 SMNVEV (reference sequence). The germline V and J ends were trimmed by 4 bases and 6 bases, with 24 bases remaining between them. CDR3 size: 17 residues. The CDR3 region has the DNA TGTGCCAGCAGTTCACCTAGGGGACTTAGCCAGTCGGATGGCTACACCTTC. It is translated as CASSSPRGLSQSDGYTF.

The V gene is TRBV9, the J gene TRBJ2-2; D is undetermined. CDR3 length: 12 residues. V lost 2 bases to trimming and J lost 7 bases, with 6 bases between them. Germline-derived CDR1 and CDR2 are SGDLS and YYNGEE. DNA for the CDR3: TGTGCCAGCAGCGTGATAGTCGGGGAGCTGTTTTTT. It is translated as CASSVIVGELFF.

This chain uses TRBV19 with TRBJ1-5; 7 positions match TRBD1. From germline, CDR1 is LNHDA and CDR2 SQIVND (reference sequence). The CDR3 totals 15 residues. V lost 4 bases, J lost 0 bases, and 3 bases stayed unmatched. The DNA for the CDR3 is TGTGCCAGTAGTAACTGGGACAGTAGCAATCAGCCCCAGCATTTT. It yields the protein CASSNWDSSNQPQHF.

The chain employs TRBV11-2 and TRBJ1-5, with D maybe TRBD1 (5 bases). The V end was cut by 1 base, the J end by 7 bases, with 11 bases between. CDR1 is SGHAT, CDR2 FQNNGV, per germline. The CDR3 is made up of 14 amino acids. The CDR3 spells CASSLGQGGQPQHF. The DNA of the CDR3 is TGTGCCAGCAGCTTAGGTCAGGGAGGGCAGCCCCAGCATTTT. Full variable domain (remainder filled in from reference TRBV11-2 and TRBJ1-5): EAGVAQSPRYKIIEKRQSVAFWCNPISGHATLYWYQQILGQGPKLLIQFQNNGVVDDSQLPKDRFSAERLKGVDSTLKIQPAKLEDSAVYLCASSLGQGGQPQHFGDGTRLSIL.

The rearrangement links TRBV10-1 to TRBJ1-1, with a tentative D call TRBD1 (6 bases). This CDR3 comprises 16 residues. CDR1 is WNHNN, CDR2 SYGVQD, per germline (reference sequence). Trimming removed 0 bases at V and 1 base at J, with 12 bases between. The CDR3 sequence is CASSESPQGSNTEAFF. The CDR3 DNA sequence: TGCGCCAGCAGTGAGTCCCCACAGGGATCGAACACTGAAGCTTTCTTT.

The genes are TRBV10-1 and TRBJ1-2; D may be TRBD1 (6 bases). CDR1 WNHNN and CDR2 SYGVQD come from the germline V gene (reference sequence). CDR3 length: 13 residues. V was clipped by 6 bases and J by 2 bases, with 10 bases between them. For the CDR3, the DNA is TGCGCCAGCAGCTTCGACAGGAACTATGGCTACACCTTC. It specifies CASSFDRNYGYTF.

The rearrangement uses TRBV27 and TRBJ1-2, with TRBD1 as a possible D gene (5 bases). Germline CDR1 and CDR2: MNHEY and SMNVEV (reference sequence). V shed 5 bases and J shed 5 bases, with 12 bases lying between them. The CDR3 has 13 residues. CDR3: CASSPLGQYGYTF. The CDR3, as DNA: TGTGCCAGCAGTCCTCTTGGACAATATGGCTACACCTTC.

V gene TRBV14 combines with J gene TRBJ1-2, with D unclear. Germline CDR1 is SGHDN and CDR2 is FVKESK. The CDR3 is 14 amino acids. V dropped 0 bases and J dropped 0 bases, with 5 bases sitting between them. The CDR3 nucleotides read TGTGCCAGCAGCCAAGATTCGGCTAACTATGGCTACACCTTC. Protein sequence: CASSQDSANYGYTF.

This sequence joins TRBV10-1 and TRBJ2-7, with 7 bases that match TRBD2. This CDR3 has 15 amino acids. CDR1 and CDR2 from the germline V gene are WNHNN and SYGVQD (reference sequence). Germline trimming cut 2 bases from V and 7 bases from J; bases unmatched to any gene: 11. CDR3 nucleotides: TGCGCCAGCAGTGAGGCGTCAGCGGGACTGGGGGAGCAGTACTTC. This encodes CASSEASAGLGEQYF.

This clone has more than one count but fewer than ten. The chain links TRBV9 to TRBJ2-5; 9 bases are a match to TRBD1. The trim removed 0 bases at V and 4 bases at J, leaving 7 bases unmatched. This CDR3 has 16 amino acids. The germline V gene encodes CDR1 SGDLS and CDR2 YYNGEE. The CDR3 reads CASSVGTGALGETQYF. The DNA of the CDR3 is TGTGCCAGCAGCGTAGGGACAGGGGCGTTGGGAGAGACCCAGTACTTC. The full variable domain, its missing parts supplied by reference TRBV9 and TRBJ2-5, is DSGVTQTPKHLITATGQRVTLRCSPRSGDLSVYWYQQSLDQGLQFLIQYYNGEERAKGNILERFSAQQFPDLHSELNLSSLELGDSALYFCASSVGTGALGETQYFGPGTRLLVL.

This clone showed up just a few times. The chain combines TRBV6-5 with TRBJ2-7; 9 positions agree with TRBD1. With 10 bases clipped from V and 6 bases from J, the junction kept 10 bases outside the gene matches. The V gene's germline CDR1 is MNHEY and CDR2 SVGAGI. This CDR3 has 13 residues. DNA of the CDR3: TGTGCCACTCCCCCCGAACAGGGGGCCGAGCAGTACTTC. Encoded protein: CATPPEQGAEQYF.

The CDR3 loop is CASSPRLGQKNYGYTF. The CDR3 nucleotides are TGCGCCAGCAGCCCTCGGCTCGGACAGAAAAACTATGGCTACACCTTC. The genes are TRBV4-1 and TRBJ1-2; tentatively, D is TRBD1 (6 bases). With 4 bases removed from V and 2 bases from J, the gap between germline ends came to 17 bases. The germline gives CDR1 MGHRA, CDR2 YSYEKL. There are 16 residues in the CDR3.

The CDR3 DNA follows: TGTGCCAGCAGCTTAGAACAAACTGGGAGTGGCTACACCTTC. It translates to CASSLEQTGSGYTF. This sequence joins TRBV7-9 and TRBJ1-2; D uncertain. CDR1 and CDR2 from the germline V gene are SEHNR and FQNEAQ (reference sequence). The CDR3 extends over 14 amino acids. Trimming shortened V by 1 base and J by 7 bases, and 13 bases separated the two germline ends.

The V call is TRBV27, the J call TRBJ1-2; the match to TRBD1 covers 10 bases. The CDR3 is 15 amino acids. V was clipped by 4 bases and J by 3 bases; unmatched bases: 5. Germline V gene data show CDR1 as MNHEY and CDR2 as SMNVEV (reference sequence). CDR3 protein: CASSSPGQGDYGYTF. The CDR3 DNA sequence: TGTGCCAGCAGTTCCCCCGGACAGGGGGACTATGGCTACACCTTC.

This clone was counted only a few times. The chain employs TRBV29-1 and TRBJ1-6, with TRBD1 as a possible D gene (6 bases). The CDR3 covers 14 residues. Trimming stripped 6 bases from V and 7 bases from J, with 16 bases between. Germline V gene lookup returns CDR1 SQVTM and CDR2 ANQGSEA. This chain's CDR3 is CSVSLTGENSPLHF. CDR3 coding DNA: TGCAGCGTAAGCCTGACAGGAGAAAATTCACCCCTCCACTTT.

The rearrangement links TRBV19 to TRBJ2-7; D remains ambiguous. In germline, CDR1 is LNHDA, CDR2 SQIVND (reference sequence). The CDR3 consists of 13 residues. V lost 5 bases to trimming and J lost 2 bases, with 10 bases between them. The CDR3 sequence is CASSSGGPYEQYF. In DNA form, the CDR3 reads TGTGCCAGTAGTTCCGGCGGCCCCTACGAGCAGTACTTC.

The sample holds a few counts of this clone. V usage is TRBV5-1 and J usage is TRBJ2-7; 12 nucleotides agree with TRBD2. J gave up 2 bases and V 0 bases, and 9 bases lay outside the gene matches. The germline gives CDR1 SGHRS, CDR2 YFSETQ. The CDR3 totals 18 residues. The CDR3 nucleotides read TGCGCCAGCAGCTTGGTTGCCGGGACTAGCGGGTTTACCTACGAGCAGTACTTC. It specifies CASSLVAGTSGFTYEQYF.

This chain links TRBV6-4 with TRBJ2-2; 10 nucleotides line up with TRBD2. The trim removed 2 bases at V and 6 bases at J, leaving 6 bases unmatched. In germline, CDR1 is MRHNA, CDR2 SNTAGT. CDR3 length: 16 residues. CDR3 coding DNA: TGTGCCAGCAGTGACGTTACTAGCGGGGCCCCCGGGGAGCTGTTTTTT. This translates into CASSDVTSGAPGELFF.

The J gene is TRBJ2-5, the V gene TRBV11-2, with 11 bases fitting TRBD2. The germline V gene has CDR1 SGHAT and CDR2 FQNNGV. V shed 1 base, J shed 5 bases, and the junction held 6 bases outside the gene matches. This CDR3 contains 16 residues. CDR3 DNA: TGTGCCAGCAGCTTAGTAGCGGGGGGGATGTCGGAGACCCAGTACTTC. The encoded protein is CASSLVAGGMSETQYF.

The chain joins TRBV30 to TRBJ1-3; unclear D gene. Trimming pared 2 bases from V and 4 bases from J, leaving 12 bases between. The germline CDR1 and CDR2 sequences are GTSNPN and SVGIG (reference sequence). The CDR3 is 14 amino acids. CDR3 sequence reads: CAWSYSERGNTIYF. The CDR3 DNA sequence: TGTGCCTGGAGTTATTCGGAGAGGGGAAACACCATATATTTT.

For the CDR3, the DNA is TGTGCCAGCAGCCGCGGACAGGGGGCAACTAATGAAAAACTGTTTTTT. Its translation is CASSRGQGATNEKLFF. The V gene is TRBV5-4, the J gene TRBJ1-4; TRBD1 matches at 10 bases. Per germline, CDR1 SGHNT and CDR2 YYREEE (reference sequence). This CDR3 region has 16 residues. Germline trimming cut 4 bases from V and 0 bases from J; bases unmatched to any gene: 3. The variable domain in full, completed from reference TRBV5-4 and TRBJ1-4, reads ETGVTQSPTHLIKTRGQQVTLRCSSQSGHNTVSWYQQALGQGPQFIFQYYREEENGRGNFPPRFSGLQFPNYSSELNVNALELDDSALYLCASSRGQGATNEKLFFGSGTQLSVL.

The V call is TRBV3-1 (or the pseudogene TRBV3-2), the J call TRBJ1-6; weak D call: TRBD1 (6 bases). Germline V gene lookup returns CDR1 LGHDT and CDR2 YNNKEL (reference sequence). Trimming left V 1 base short and J 7 bases short, with 20 bases between. CDR3 length equals 18 residues. The CDR3 sequence: CASSQVWAGQGKNSPLHF. In DNA, the CDR3 is TGTGCCAGCAGCCAAGTATGGGCAGGCCAGGGGAAAAATTCACCCCTCCACTTT.

The CDR3: CASSSLSGGTHEKLFF. The CDR3 bases are TGTGCCAGCAGTTCGCTTTCAGGGGGAACCCATGAAAAACTGTTTTTT. The chain has TRBV6-5 and TRBJ1-4, with 7 bases lining up with TRBD1. In germline, CDR1 is MNHEY, CDR2 SVGAGI. This CDR3 contains 16 residues. V dropped 4 bases and J dropped 6; count of bases not matched to a gene: 11.

The genes are TRBV12-5 and TRBJ1-1; tentative D call: TRBD1 (5 bases). The V gene lost 0 bases and the J gene lost 1 base, with 9 bases spanning the gap. The V gene's germline CDR1 is LGHNT and CDR2 FRNRAP. This CDR3 is 15 amino acids long. CDR3 loop: CASGLVARANTEAFF. The CDR3 region has the DNA TGTGCTAGTGGTTTGGTCGCCAGGGCGAACACTGAAGCTTTCTTT.

The CDR3 coding sequence is TGTGCCAGCAGCTCACAGGGGAGGAATGAAAAACTGTTTTTT. This gives the protein CASSSQGRNEKLFF. The V gene is TRBV5-4, the J gene TRBJ1-4, with TRBD1 identical over 7 bases. Germline V gene lookup returns CDR1 SGHNT and CDR2 YYREEE (reference sequence). V trimming: 3 bases; J trimming: 5 bases; junction bases outside the gene matches: 4. The CDR3 extends over 14 amino acids.